Listed below are T cell receptor beta chains from one sample, sequenced in a study of breast tumors, draining lymph nodes, adjacent tissues. TCRdb re-derived calls from the multiplex PCR reads in MiXCR, one entry per CDR3 protein. The sample records around 250,000 distinct CDR3 sequences, less than 40% being singletons. Sequences were obtained from axillary lymph node tissue. All receptors derive from a female donor with breast cancer. Some clones in this sample may be carry-over from other donors' samples. Each CDR3 is given with its conserved first and last residue. D genes are given only for firm matches. Clone size, where shown, is once, few, many, or a class for clones that have expanded.

clone_size j_call d_call v_call cdr3_aa cdr3_nt
. TRBJ2-6 . TRBV5-5 CASSPTERGKVSGANVLTF TGTGCCAGCAGCCCGACGGAACGCGGGAAGGTCTCTGGGGCCAACGTCCTGACTTTC
many TRBJ2-3 . TRBV7-8 CASLDSLTDTQYF TGTGCCAGCCTGGACAGTCTTACAGATACGCAGTATTTT
. TRBJ2-3 . TRBV20-1 CSARRGRTTLIPDTQYF TGCAGTGCTAGAAGGGGTAGGACCACACTCATCCCAGATACGCAGTATTTT
many TRBJ1-4 . TRBV4-1 CASSQEGGIGNEKLFF TGCGCCAGCAGCCAAGAGGGCGGGATCGGTAATGAAAAACTGTTTTTT
. TRBJ2-3 TRBD1 TRBV7-9 CASSLGQGGHTQYF TGTGCCAGCAGCCTCGGACAGGGGGGGCATACGCAGTATTTT
. TRBJ1-1 . TRBV7-2 CASSLGVAYRVEAFF TGTGCCAGCAGCTTAGGTGTCGCGTACCGTGTTGAAGCTTTCTTT
many TRBJ2-2 TRBD2 TRBV5-1 CASRPDTAGVTGELFF TGCGCCAGCCGACCGGACACAGCGGGGGTGACCGGGGAGCTGTTTTTT
few TRBJ1-3 . TRBV2 CASSGHVSTGNTIYF TGTGCCAGCAGTGGACACGTATCTACTGGAAACACCATATATTTT
many TRBJ1-5 TRBD1 TRBV2 CASSVGQNQPQHF TGTGCCAGCAGTGTGGGACAGAATCAGCCCCAGCATTTT
many TRBJ2-1 . TRBV7-2 CASNLDAFSYNEQFF TGTGCCAGCAACCTGGACGCCTTCTCCTACAATGAGCAGTTCTTC
. TRBJ2-5 . TRBV9 CASHDSRTQYF TGTGCCAGCCACGATAGCAGGACCCAGTACTTC
many TRBJ1-3 TRBD1 TRBV5-1 CASSSRQGKDTIYF TGCGCCAGCAGCTCCCGACAGGGGAAGGACACCATATATTTT
. TRBJ1-3 . TRBV7-2 CASSLVGNEDAGNPIYF TGTGCCAGCAGCTTGGTCGGGAACGAGGACGCTGGAAACCCCATATATTTT
few TRBJ2-4 . TRBV4-1 CASSQGHLGLAKNIQYF TGCGCCAGCAGCCAAGGCCACTTAGGACTAGCCAAAAACATTCAGTACTTC
few TRBJ2-3 TRBD2 TRBV6-5 CASSPTSGGGDTQYF TGTGCCAGCAGTCCGACTAGCGGGGGCGGCGATACGCAGTATTTT
few TRBJ2-2 TRBD1 TRBV6-5 CASNPRGGSGELFF TGTGCCAGCAACCCTCGAGGGGGCTCGGGGGAGCTGTTTTTT
. TRBJ2-5 TRBD2 TRBV15 CATSRDTSGGQTQYF TGTGCCACCAGCAGAGATACAAGCGGGGGTCAGACCCAGTACTTC
many TRBJ2-5 . TRBV10-3 CAISESIGETQYF TGTGCCATCAGTGAGTCGATTGGGGAGACCCAGTACTTC
. TRBJ2-1 TRBD2 TRBV20-1 CSARLAGGHSF TGCAGTGCTAGACTAGCGGGAGGGCATTCCTTC
. TRBJ2-1 TRBD2 TRBV6-2/TRBV6-3 CASRGLAYEQFF TGTGCCAGCAGAGGACTAGCCTATGAGCAGTTCTTC
. TRBJ2-7 . TRBV5-4 CASSAGVGRSSYEQYF TGTGCCAGCAGCGCTGGGGTGGGCCGTAGCTCCTACGAGCAGTACTTC
many TRBJ2-1 TRBD1 TRBV29-1 CSVEDPGQGWNEQFF TGCAGCGTTGAAGACCCAGGACAGGGCTGGAATGAGCAGTTCTTC
. TRBJ1-2 . TRBV29-1 CSVRSRDYGYTF TGCAGCGTACGAAGCAGGGACTATGGCTACACCTTC
. TRBJ2-4 TRBD1 TRBV19 CASKEGAAKNIQYF TGTGCCAGTAAAGAGGGGGCGGCCAAAAACATTCAGTACTTC
. TRBJ1-5 TRBD1 TRBV6-1 CASTTGQRSQPQHF TGTGCCAGCACTACGGGACAGAGGAGTCAGCCCCAGCATTTT
. TRBJ1-5 TRBD1 TRBV12-3/TRBV12-4 CASRGTGPYQPQHF TGTGCCAGCAGGGGGACAGGGCCATATCAGCCCCAGCATTTT
once TRBJ1-1 . TRBV2 CASKFTEAFF TGTGCCAGCAAGTTTACTGAAGCTTTCTTT
many TRBJ2-5 . TRBV6-5 CASRRDRQETQYF TGTGCCAGCAGGCGGGACAGACAAGAGACCCAGTACTTC
many TRBJ2-3 . TRBV20-1 CSALQPGTDTQYF TGCAGTGCCCTCCAACCGGGCACAGATACGCAGTATTTT
few TRBJ2-5 TRBD1 TRBV6-1 CASSEAHWTGTRETQYF TGTGCCAGCAGTGAAGCGCATTGGACAGGGACGCGCGAGACCCAGTACTTC
. TRBJ2-3 . TRBV24-1 CATSVSGTWGADTQYF TGTGCCACCAGCGTCTCAGGGACTTGGGGGGCGGATACGCAGTATTTT
many TRBJ2-5 . TRBV19 CASSLNRGGRQETQYF TGTGCCAGTAGTCTAAACAGGGGAGGGCGGCAAGAGACCCAGTACTTC
many TRBJ1-2 . TRBV29-1 CSAKAEVGSGYTF TGCAGTGCCAAGGCGGAGGTTGGCTCTGGCTACACCTTC
many TRBJ2-3 TRBD1 TRBV19 CASRSGGSDTQYF TGTGCCAGTAGATCAGGGGGTTCAGATACGCAGTATTTT
. TRBJ1-3 TRBD1 TRBV12-5 CASGNTGGLTSGNTIYF TGTGCTAGTGGTAATACAGGGGGACTTACCTCTGGAAACACCATATATTTT
many TRBJ1-6 . TRBV18 CASSPLSSSYNSPLHF TGTGCCAGCTCACCCCTTTCGTCCTCCTATAATTCACCCCTCCACTTT
many TRBJ2-2 . TRBV12-3/TRBV12-4 CASSFLQTNTGELFF TGTGCCAGCAGTTTTCTCCAGACGAACACCGGGGAGCTGTTTTTT
. TRBJ2-2 . TRBV11-2 CASSLDTGTTGELFF TGTGCCAGCAGCTTAGATACAGGGACCACCGGGGAGCTGTTTTTT
many TRBJ2-7 TRBD1 TRBV10-3 CATSTGTEPYEQYF TGTGCCACAAGCACCGGGACAGAGCCCTACGAGCAGTACTTC
many TRBJ1-4 . TRBV5-4 CASSLGSSNEKLFF TGTGCCAGCAGCTTGGGCAGCTCTAATGAAAAACTGTTTTTT
many TRBJ1-2 . TRBV10-3 CAISEEPRDPYGYTF TGTGCCATCAGTGAGGAGCCCAGGGACCCATATGGCTACACCTTC
many TRBJ2-7 . TRBV13 CASSLYPSEQYF TGTGCCAGCAGCTTATATCCGTCCGAGCAGTACTTC
few TRBJ2-1 . TRBV7-9 CASSLVASSGEQFF TGTGCCAGCAGCTTAGTGGCCAGCAGCGGTGAGCAGTTCTTC
many TRBJ2-5 . TRBV6-5 CASSQDRETQYF TGTGCCAGCAGTCAAGACAGAGAGACCCAGTACTTC
many TRBJ2-2 . TRBV7-3 CASSLMQAGTGELFF TGTGCCAGCAGCTTAATGCAAGCAGGGACCGGGGAGCTGTTTTTT
many TRBJ2-3 . TRBV20-1 CSALDGDTQYF TGCAGTGCTCTGGACGGTGATACGCAGTATTTT
once TRBJ2-5 . TRBV9 CASSIGTHQETQYF TGTGCCAGCAGCATCGGGACCCACCAAGAGACCCAGTACTTC
many TRBJ1-5 . TRBV28 CASGRDNQPQHF TGTGCCAGTGGACGGGACAATCAGCCCCAGCATTTT
. TRBJ2-3 . TRBV5-5 CASSLERVRTDTQYF TGTGCCAGCAGCTTGGAGCGGGTTCGCACAGATACGCAGTATTTT
many TRBJ2-3 TRBD1 TRBV19 CASSATGSTDTQYF TGTGCCAGTAGTGCGACAGGGAGCACAGATACGCAGTATTTT